These T cell receptor beta chains were read from a single sample in a study of identical twins. TCRdb redid the calling of the 5' RACE reads with MiXCR, one entry per CDR3 protein. Of 500,000 to 550,000 distinct CDR3 sequences in the sample, 20% to 25% were seen once. These records were also assigned to another study, of yellow fever vaccine responses in identical twins.

The source material was CD4+ T cells sorted from blood. The source of these receptors is a woman under 30 in good health. The CDR3 runs from the conserved cysteine through the conserved F or W. D genes are given only for firm matches. Only part of the rows carry a size: once, few, many, or a class if the clone is expanded.

few	TRBV12-3/TRBV12-4	TRBJ1-2	NA	CASSYSYGYTF	TGTGCCAGCAGCTATTCCTATGGCTACACCTTC
NA	TRBV10-1	TRBJ2-1	NA	CASNSIPGRPFGNEQFF	TGCGCCAGCAATTCTATTCCGGGCAGGCCCTTTGGAAATGAGCAGTTCTTC
NA	TRBV12-3/TRBV12-4	TRBJ1-1	NA	CASTPNMGNTEAFF	TGTGCCAGCACCCCAAATATGGGTAACACTGAAGCTTTCTTT
few	TRBV12-3/TRBV12-4	TRBJ1-1	NA	CASTHEGMNTEAFF	TGTGCCAGCACTCATGAGGGGATGAACACTGAAGCTTTCTTT
NA	TRBV10-3	TRBJ2-5	TRBD1	CAISRQGQETQYF	TGTGCCATCAGTAGACAGGGCCAAGAGACCCAGTACTTC
NA	TRBV7-3	TRBJ2-1	NA	CASSPTVRPYNEQFF	TGTGCCAGCAGCCCCACTGTTAGACCTTACAATGAGCAGTTCTTC
NA	TRBV29-1	TRBJ2-7	NA	CSAITGWSSYEQYF	TGCAGCGCAATTACGGGCTGGAGCTCCTACGAGCAGTACTTC
few	TRBV5-1	TRBJ2-3	NA	CASSRVASTDTQYF	TGCGCCAGCAGCCGTGTCGCCAGCACAGATACGCAGTATTTT
few	TRBV3-1	TRBJ1-1	NA	CASSQPLGGGRTEAFF	TGTGCCAGCAGCCAACCCCTAGGAGGGGGGCGGACTGAAGCTTTCTTT
NA	TRBV7-9	TRBJ1-1	NA	CASSPPSRGTEAFF	TGTGCCAGCAGCCCCCCAAGCAGGGGCACTGAAGCTTTCTTT
NA	TRBV24-1	TRBJ2-1	TRBD2	CATSDPGSGPAYSYNEQFF	TGTGCCACCAGTGACCCCGGTAGCGGGCCAGCTTACTCCTACAATGAGCAGTTCTTC
NA	TRBV15	TRBJ2-1	NA	CATSQRAGSPYNEQFF	TGTGCCACCAGCCAAAGGGCTGGATCCCCCTACAATGAGCAGTTCTTC
NA	TRBV10-3	TRBJ2-1	NA	CAISDTDRGLSYNEQFF	TGTGCCATCAGTGACACCGACAGAGGACTCTCCTACAATGAGCAGTTCTTC